This TCR beta chain is drawn from a study of T-cell reconstitution after alpha-beta-depleted transplantation in children (dated by TCRdb to the mid-2010s). Describing the broader study: Using TCR repertoire profiling, the study followed T-cell immune reconstitution in a quantitative way in children after TCRalphabeta/CD19-depleted allogeneic hematopoietic cell transplantation. The full study reports these points: In some patients, the high TCRbeta diversity seen at day 60 was put down to recipient T cells and intrathymic progenitors that had survived conditioning. Hyperexpanded clone frequencies declined over subsequent months; after one year, T-cell counts and TCRbeta diversity were mostly attributed to newly produced T cells. The apparently early recovery of alphabetaT-cell counts about two months after transplant reportedly depended on only several hundred rapidly expanded clones that came from non-depleted graft cells.

This clonotype was picked up a small number of times. Its antigen is still unknown. Base qualities are missing; no much larger clone stands one base away. Spanning cysteine to phenylalanine, the CDR3 consists of 14 amino acids. The retained sequence is limited to the CDR3, 42 bases, with the frame set at the first base. V and J lose 4 bases and 7 bases, and a span of 17 bases separates them. Via the germline V gene, CDR1 is SQVTM and CDR2 ANQGSEA. The receptor library was made with PCR. The instrument given in TCRdb is Illumina HiSeq 2500. TCR libraries were prepared with molecular barcoding, using unique molecular identifiers to normalize TCRbeta repertoire quantification. TCRdb trimmed public reads at Q25 via fastp, called clones via MiXCR and kept in-frame beta chains. Each entry merges the rows of one CDR3 protein and shows their most common DNA and genes. The sample table contains approximately 650,000 distinct CDR3 sequences; only one count was recorded for 13% of them. The ten largest account for 0.79% of the sample.

Reading the label with the study, this specimen's treatment or condition is: allogeneic hematopoietic cell transplantation with graft depleted of TCRalphabeta T cells and CD19 B cells. TCRalphabeta/CD19-depleted allogeneic hematopoietic cell grafts were given to the transplant recipients, all of whom were children. Recombination linked TRBV29-1 to TRBJ2-1; the D gene is perhaps TRBD2, on 5 matching bases. This TCR was recovered from a girl aged 2-9 years with congenital amegakaryocytic thrombocytopenia, due to receive a stem cell transplant. Material: PBMCs, obtained before TCRalphabeta/CD19-depleted stem cell transplant. The CDR3 in this case is CSVVAPPAKNEQFF. The DNA sequence is TGCAGCGTTGTAGCGCCTCCGGCAAAGAATGAGCAGTTCTTC.